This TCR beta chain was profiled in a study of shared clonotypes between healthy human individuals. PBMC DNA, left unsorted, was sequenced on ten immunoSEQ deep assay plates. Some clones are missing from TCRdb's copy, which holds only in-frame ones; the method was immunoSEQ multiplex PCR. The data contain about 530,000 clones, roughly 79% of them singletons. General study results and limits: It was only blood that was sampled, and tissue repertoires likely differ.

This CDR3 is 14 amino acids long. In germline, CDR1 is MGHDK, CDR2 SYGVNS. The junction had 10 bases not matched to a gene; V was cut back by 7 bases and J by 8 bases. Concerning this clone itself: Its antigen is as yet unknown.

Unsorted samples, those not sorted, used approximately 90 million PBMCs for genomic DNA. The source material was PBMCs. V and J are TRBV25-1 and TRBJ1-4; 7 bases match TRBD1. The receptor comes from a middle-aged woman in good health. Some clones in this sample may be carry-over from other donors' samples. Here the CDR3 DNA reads TGTGCCAGCACCAGGGCAGGGGGAAACGAAAAACTGTTTTTT. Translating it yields CASTRAGGNEKLFF.